This TCR beta chain was retrieved from a study of graft-versus-host responses after intestinal transplantation. About this clone itself: Its specificity is not known.

Study-wide points: Allografts of one patient group, those with graft-donor T cell macrochimerism, had high graft-versus-host to host-versus-graft clonal ratios.

The repertoire was sequenced with immunoSEQ multiplex PCR; TCRdb's copy has only in-frame clones and lacks some. The sample lists some 87,000 clones, roughly 92% occurring once. Specimen: unstimulated CD4+ T cells sorted from spleen or lymph node cells, collected before intestinal transplant. This clonotype was obtained from a human donor who received an intestinal transplant.

The CDR3 DNA sequence: TGTGCCAGCAGCTTTTCGGGACAGGGTGGCTATGGCTACACCTTC. It codes for CASSFSGQGGYGYTF. This sequence joins TRBV7-9 and TRBJ1-2, with 9 bases aligning to TRBD1. V lost 3 bases and J lost 4; bases outside the gene matches: 6. The germline CDR1 and CDR2 sequences are SEHNR and FQNEAQ (reference sequence). The CDR3 consists of 15 residues.